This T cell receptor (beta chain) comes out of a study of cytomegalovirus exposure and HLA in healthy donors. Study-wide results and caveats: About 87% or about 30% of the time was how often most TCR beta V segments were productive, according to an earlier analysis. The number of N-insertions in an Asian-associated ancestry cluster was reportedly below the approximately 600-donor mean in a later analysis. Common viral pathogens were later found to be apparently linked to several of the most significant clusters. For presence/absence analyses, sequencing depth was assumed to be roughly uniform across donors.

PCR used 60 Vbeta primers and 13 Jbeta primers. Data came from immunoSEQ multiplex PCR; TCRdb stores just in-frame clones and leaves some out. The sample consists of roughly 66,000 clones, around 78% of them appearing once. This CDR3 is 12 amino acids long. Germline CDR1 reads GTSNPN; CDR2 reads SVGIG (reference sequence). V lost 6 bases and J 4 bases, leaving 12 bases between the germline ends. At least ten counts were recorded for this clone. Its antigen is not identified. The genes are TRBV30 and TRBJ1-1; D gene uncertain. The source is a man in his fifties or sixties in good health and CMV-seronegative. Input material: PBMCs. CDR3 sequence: CACRRRGTEAFF. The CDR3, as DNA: TGTGCCTGTAGACGGAGAGGCACTGAAGCTTTCTTT.